The 20 T cell receptor beta chains below were found in one sample sequenced in a study of blood T cell repertoires in COVID-19. Some clones are missing from TCRdb's copy, which holds only in-frame ones; the method was immunoSEQ multiplex PCR. The table includes 45,000 to 65,000 clones, about 90% detected once. Sequencing was performed on peripheral blood. These receptors all come from a man aged 80 or over in a cohort sampled during active COVID-19.

J is TRBJ1-2 and V is TRBV19; 11 bases fit TRBD1. There are 15 residues in the CDR3. The ends lost 1 base at V and 4 bases at J; junction bases unmatched: 2. CDR1 is LNHDA, CDR2 SQIVND, per germline (reference sequence). This chain's CDR3 is CASSIGTGGSYGYTF. The CDR3 region has the DNA TGTGCCAGTAGTATAGGGACAGGGGGCTCCTATGGCTACACCTTC.

The chain recombines TRBV28 with TRBJ1-1; 8 nucleotides line up with TRBD1. This CDR3 is built from 15 residues. Germline CDR1 reads MDHEN; CDR2 reads SYDVKM. V was clipped by 2 bases and J by 1 base; unmatched bases: 3. The CDR3 region has the DNA TGTGCCAGCAGTTTACTTGGACAGGGGAACACTGAAGCTTTCTTT. This encodes CASSLLGQGNTEAFF.

The chain links TRBV6-5 to TRBJ1-5; maybe TRBD1 (5 bases). This CDR3 is 13 amino acids long. From germline, CDR1 is MNHEY and CDR2 SVGAGI. Trimming cost V 7 bases and J 4 bases, with 11 bases left between them. Written as DNA, the CDR3 is TGTGCCAGCACGGGGGTAGGGAATCAGCCCCAGCATTTT. Translation: CASTGVGNQPQHF.

The chain carries TRBV19 and TRBJ2-2, with D possibly being TRBD1 (6 bases). The CDR3 loop spans 14 amino acids. The V and J ends lost 5 bases and 2 bases respectively, with 9 bases between them. The germline V gene has CDR1 LNHDA and CDR2 SQIVND (reference sequence). Here the CDR3 reads CASSQGSNTGELFF. CDR3 DNA: TGTGCCAGTAGTCAGGGGTCTAACACCGGGGAGCTGTTTTTT. Full variable domain (missing parts from reference TRBV19 and TRBJ2-2): DGGITQSPKYLFRKEGQNVTLSCEQNLNHDAMYWYRQDPGQGLRLIYYSQIVNDFQKGDIAEGYSVSREKKESFPLTVTSAQKNPTAFYLCASSQGSNTGELFFGEGSRLTVL.

V and J are TRBV10-3 and TRBJ1-6, with 7 bases lining up with TRBD1. The CDR3 covers 17 residues. The J segment lost 0 bases and the V segment lost 4 bases, leaving 6 bases of the junction unmatched. Germline V gives CDR1 ENHRY, CDR2 SYGVKD. The CDR3: CAISAGRGSSYNSPLHF. In DNA form, the CDR3 reads TGTGCCATCAGTGCCGGCAGGGGGAGCTCCTATAATTCACCCCTCCACTTT.

The genes are TRBV5-4 and TRBJ2-5; tentative D call: TRBD2 (6 bases). The CDR3 runs 15 residues. The germline gives CDR1 SGHNT, CDR2 YYREEE (reference sequence). Trimming took 0 bases from V and 1 from J, leaving 10 bases between them. CDR3 sequence (DNA): TGTGCCAGCAGCTTGGGGGGAGGAGGCCAAGAGACCCAGTACTTC. The encoded protein is CASSLGGGGQETQYF. The full variable domain, rest sourced from reference TRBV5-4 and TRBJ2-5, is ETGVTQSPTHLIKTRGQQVTLRCSSQSGHNTVSWYQQALGQGPQFIFQYYREEENGRGNFPPRFSGLQFPNYSSELNVNALELDDSALYLCASSLGGGGQETQYFGPGTRLLVL.

The rearrangement links TRBV5-6 to TRBJ2-1; TRBD2 matches at 10 bases. Unmatched junction bases numbered 8, after V lost 4 bases and J lost 7 bases. This CDR3 comprises 15 residues. CDR1 is SGHDT and CDR2 is YYEEEE in the germline V gene. CDR3 in amino acids: CASSRPASGGNEQFF. The CDR3 coding sequence is TGTGCCAGCAGCCGGCCGGCTAGCGGGGGAAATGAGCAGTTCTTC.

The gene calls are TRBV10-3 and TRBJ2-3; 7 nucleotides align to TRBD1. V lost 2 bases and J lost 6; bases outside the gene matches: 2. The CDR3 loop spans 13 amino acids. Germline values: CDR1 ENHRY, CDR2 SYGVKD. The CDR3, as DNA: TGTGCCATCAGTGAGATCAGGGGGGATACGCAGTATTTT. It yields the protein CAISEIRGDTQYF.

This clone appeared a single time. This chain connects TRBV2 to TRBJ1-2, with D hard to call. The CDR3 totals 16 residues. Germline-derived CDR1 and CDR2 are SNHLY and FYNNEI. Trimming left V 2 bases short and J 0 bases short, with 13 bases between. DNA for the CDR3: TGTGCCAGCAGTGAACAGGTGGTGGGAGCTAACTATGGCTACACCTTC. This sequence encodes CASSEQVVGANYGYTF.

This chain links TRBV9 with TRBJ1-6; D gene ambiguous. This CDR3 comprises 14 residues. Germline V gives CDR1 SGDLS, CDR2 YYNGEE. V lost 0 bases and J 4 bases, leaving 5 bases between the germline ends. In DNA form, the CDR3 reads TGTGCCAGCAGCGTAGGAGAGTATAATTCACCCCTCCACTTT. This gives the protein CASSVGEYNSPLHF. Combining the CDR3 with reference TRBV9 and TRBJ1-6 gives the whole variable domain DSGVTQTPKHLITATGQRVTLRCSPRSGDLSVYWYQQSLDQGLQFLIQYYNGEERAKGNILERFSAQQFPDLHSELNLSSLELGDSALYFCASSVGEYNSPLHFGNGTRLTVT.

J is TRBJ2-7 and V is TRBV6-2 or TRBV6-3, with 12 positions matching TRBD2. V trimming: 4 bases; J trimming: 5 bases; junction bases outside the gene matches: 9. From germline, CDR1 is MNHEY and CDR2 SVGEGT. The CDR3 spans 16 residues. The CDR3 DNA reads as TGTGCCAGCAGTTCCCCCCTAGCGGGGGGGCCCAACGAGCAGTACTTC. Protein sequence: CASSSPLAGGPNEQYF.

The chain links TRBV7-8 to TRBJ1-2, with D possibly matching TRBD1 (5 bases). The CDR3 extends over 12 amino acids. V lost 0 bases and J 7 bases, leaving 6 bases between the germline ends. Germline-derived CDR1 and CDR2 are SGHVS and FQNEAQ. The CDR3 region is CASSLAQGGYTF. The CDR3 DNA follows: TGTGCCAGCAGCTTAGCGCAGGGTGGCTACACCTTC.

V and J are TRBV5-4 and TRBJ2-2, with TRBD1 matching 9 bases. The germline V gene has CDR1 SGHNT and CDR2 YYREEE (reference sequence). V was pared by 2 bases and J by 0 bases, with 2 bases of the junction left unmatched. The CDR3 has 16 residues. In DNA, the CDR3 is TGTGCCAGCAGCTTATGGGACAGGGCGAACACCGGGGAGCTGTTTTTT. As protein: CASSLWDRANTGELFF.

Written as DNA, the CDR3 is TGTGCCAGCAGTGTAGACACTGAAGCTTTCTTT. It specifies CASSVDTEAFF. The rearrangement joins TRBV2 to TRBJ1-1; no firm D call. V lost 4 bases, J lost 3 bases, and 3 bases lay in between. CDR1 is SNHLY and CDR2 is FYNNEI in the germline V gene. This CDR3 contains 11 residues.

The rearrangement joins TRBV3-1 (or the pseudogene TRBV3-2) to TRBJ1-2, with 10 bases that match TRBD1. Germline V gene sequence: CDR1 LGHDT, CDR2 YNNKEL (reference sequence). This CDR3 region has 14 residues. Unmatched junction bases numbered 4, after V lost 4 bases and J lost 5 bases. Written as DNA, the CDR3 is TGTGCCAGCAGCCTAAGGGACAGGGGTTATGGCTACACCTTC. Its translation: CASSLRDRGYGYTF.

The J gene is TRBJ1-6, the V gene TRBV7-3; 10 bases match TRBD1. CDR3 length: 15 residues. Looked up from germline, CDR1 is SGHTA and CDR2 is FQGTGA. J was trimmed by 10 bases and V by 5 bases; bases with no gene match: 8. In DNA, the CDR3 is TGTGCCAGCAGCCCGACAGGGGGCACCGGGTCACCCCTCCACTTT. It codes for CASSPTGGTGSPLHF.

The chain recombines TRBV2 with TRBJ2-1, with TRBD1 matching 8 bases. Losses at the gene ends were 7 bases for V and 10 bases for J; bases not matched to a gene: 9. Germline-derived CDR1 and CDR2 are SNHLY and FYNNEI. CDR3 size: 13 residues. The CDR3 nucleotides read TGTGCCAGCAATCAAGGACAGGGTGGCGAGCAGTTCTTC. Residues: CASNQGQGGEQFF.

The chain is built from TRBV4-1 and TRBJ2-7; TRBD1 aligns across 9 bases. The CDR3 runs to 14 residues. V trimming: 3 bases; J trimming: 6 bases; junction bases outside the gene matches: 6. Germline V gene sequence: CDR1 MGHRA, CDR2 YSYEKL. CDR3 bases: TGCGCCAGCAGCCATCGGGACAGGGATCCCGAGCAGTACTTC. Protein product: CASSHRDRDPEQYF.

The chain combines TRBV18 with TRBJ2-1; D is uncertain. Between the trimmed V and J ends, which lost 2 bases and 5 bases, there was a span of 7 bases. Germline CDR1 KGHSH, CDR2 LQKENI. The CDR3 runs to 13 residues. CDR3 loop: CASSPSLDNEQFF. Written as DNA, the CDR3 is TGTGCCAGCTCACCATCATTAGACAATGAGCAGTTCTTC.

The J gene is TRBJ2-1, the V gene TRBV5-1, with a weak D call TRBD2 (5 bases). V lost 0 bases and J lost 10, with 11 bases in between. Germline lookup yields CDR1 SGHRS and CDR2 YFSETQ. There are 13 residues in the CDR3. Here the CDR3 reads CASSLDAGQEQFF. DNA of the CDR3: TGCGCCAGCAGCTTGGATGCGGGCCAGGAGCAGTTCTTC.